This TCR beta chain was obtained from a study of CD8 T cells in ankylosing spondylitis. About this clonotype: Its antigen is unidentified.

Study-wide points: Disease-linked clones were reportedly significantly enriched in matched ankylosing spondylitis synovial fluid. Clones that were linked to disease were CD8+ and were relatively rare in peripheral blood. Previously reported in reactive arthritis synovial fluid and blood were some of the motif variants. Ankylosing spondylitis blood appeared to carry a characteristic TCR beta motif of roughly eight highly homologous variants.

Libraries for TCR beta were made by quantitative 5'-RACE with molecular barcodes. MiXCR, run by TCRdb on the 5' RACE reads, gives a single entry per CDR3 protein. The data show roughly 670,000 distinct CDR3 sequences, roughly 20% seen once. This CDR3 region has 17 residues. V gave up 1 base and J gave up 0 bases; unmatched junction bases: 9. Germline CDR1 reads SGHRS; CDR2 reads YFSETQ. Sequences were obtained from blood, either unsorted or a sorted T cell fraction (not recorded which). The source is a male donor with ankylosing spondylitis. The V and J genes are TRBV5-1 and TRBJ1-1; 7 bases are a match to TRBD1. CDR3 sequence: CASSLIGGGSMNTEAFF. Written as DNA, the CDR3 is TGCGCCAGCAGCTTGATAGGGGGCGGCTCGATGAACACTGAAGCTTTCTTT.